This T cell receptor (beta chain) was obtained from a study of cytomegalovirus exposure and HLA in healthy donors. V lost 6 bases and J lost 4, with 7 bases in between. This CDR3 comprises 12 residues. Germline V lookup: CDR1 SNHLY, CDR2 FYNNEI. This clone was recorded a few times. Its cognate antigen is unknown. The study, taken as a whole, reports: The study labeled 150 to 200 TCR beta chains cytomegalovirus-associated.

Produced via immunoSEQ multiplex PCR; TCRdb's table is partial and in-frame only. The table records about 360,000 clones, 86% of them present only once. This clonotype originated in a woman between 18 and 30 years old in good health and CMV-seronegative. The chain combines TRBV2 with TRBJ1-5, with D unclear. Material: PBMCs. CDR3 bases: TGTGCCAGCAGAAACGGGAATCAGCCCCAGCATTTT. Translated, it gives CASRNGNQPQHF.